A single sample is the source of the 5 T cell receptor beta chains below, sequenced in a study of blood T cells in healthy people across ages. Sample-barcoded 5' priming and a J-beta primer mix drove a second PCR of about 6 to 12 cycles. TCRdb reanalysed the 5' RACE reads using MiXCR and keeps one entry per CDR3 protein. In the table there are around 800,000 distinct CDR3 sequences, around 24% of which are singletons. This sample also appeared in a second study, on T cells of mothers and their children.

The specimen sequenced was blood. The receptors were gathered from a boy aged 5-17 years in good health.

This clonotype was seen a handful of times. This chain uses TRBV11-2 with TRBJ2-5, with D possibly matching TRBD2 (6 bases). The CDR3 covers 16 residues. CDR1 is SGHAT, CDR2 FQNNGV, per germline. The V and J ends lost 0 bases and 8 bases respectively, with 19 bases between them. CDR3 region: CASSLEGRDSIITQYF. The DNA of the CDR3 is TGTGCCAGCAGCTTAGAGGGGCGGGACTCCATCATTACCCAGTACTTC.

The chain couples TRBV7-3 to TRBJ2-3, with 7 positions matching TRBD2. V trimming: 5 bases; J trimming: 5 bases; junction bases outside the gene matches: 7. The CDR3 covers 14 residues. The germline gives CDR1 SGHTA, CDR2 FQGTGA. CDR3 nucleotide sequence: TGTGCCAGCAGCCTGAGCGGGATGAGAGATACGCAGTATTTT. It specifies CASSLSGMRDTQYF.

The chain employs TRBV20-1 and TRBJ2-7; 7 nucleotides align to TRBD2. The V gene end was trimmed by 3 bases and the J gene end by 3 bases; junction bases not matched to a gene: 8. The germline V gene has CDR1 DFQATT and CDR2 SNEGSKA (reference sequence). CDR3 size: 14 residues. The CDR3 coding sequence is TGCAGTGCTAGTAGCCTAGCGGTGGACTACGAGCAGTACTTC. It encodes CSASSLAVDYEQYF.

This chain joins TRBV11-2 and TRBJ2-3; unclear D gene. Germline V gene data show CDR1 as SGHAT and CDR2 as FQNNGV. Trimming shortened V by 5 bases and J by 7 bases, and 13 bases separated the two germline ends. The CDR3 spans 13 residues. The CDR3 loop is CASSRDGLNTQYF. The DNA of the CDR3 is TGTGCCAGCAGCCGCGACGGTCTCAATACGCAGTATTTT. Drawing the rest from reference TRBV11-2 and TRBJ2-3, the complete variable domain is EAGVAQSPRYKIIEKRQSVAFWCNPISGHATLYWYQQILGQGPKLLIQFQNNGVVDDSQLPKDRFSAERLKGVDSTLKIQPAKLEDSAVYLCASSRDGLNTQYFGPGTRLTVL.

The CDR3 nucleotides are TGCAGTGCTAGAGCCCTTAGCGGGGGGGCCGATGGGTACAATGAGCAGTTCTTC. Its protein product is CSARALSGGADGYNEQFF. The chain couples TRBV20-1 to TRBJ2-1, with TRBD2 matching over 11 bases. Trimming at V came to 1 base and at J to 4 bases, leaving 12 bases not matched to a gene. CDR1 is DFQATT and CDR2 is SNEGSKA in the germline V gene (reference sequence). This CDR3 is built from 18 residues.